This T cell receptor beta chain was found in a study of regulatory T cells in long-lasting Graves disease. Germline lookup yields CDR1 SEHNR and CDR2 FQNEAQ (reference sequence). The length of the CDR3 is 16 residues. V trimming: 5 bases; J trimming: 8 bases; junction bases outside the gene matches: 13. Time point defined: newly diagnosed GD, antithyroid drugs for less than 3 months. RNA from PBMCs was the source of the TCR library. This clonotype was picked up many times. Library construction for TCR beta used iRepertoire HTBI primers and Arm-PCR of CDR3 regions. From the multiplex PCR reads, TCRdb called clonotypes with MiXCR, one entry per CDR3 protein. This sample carries a few hundred thousand distinct CDR3 sequences, 13% of them seen once, and the ten largest clones take roughly 9.7%. The same data also contributed to another study, on T cells in Graves' hyperthyroidism and ophthalmopathy.

The V call is TRBV7-9, the J call TRBJ2-1; 9 positions agree with TRBD2. The source is a man under 40 with Graves disease. This sample comprised peripheral blood mononuclear cells (PBMCs), obtained at new diagnosis, from a patient treated with antithyroid drugs. The CDR3 is CASSPKASGITYEQFF. DNA for the CDR3: TGTGCCAGCAGCCCCAAGGCTAGCGGGATCACATATGAGCAGTTCTTC.